The TCR beta chain described here comes from a study of OX40 agonist ivuxolimab in advanced cancers. Study information: Past anti-PD-1, anti-PD-L1 or anti-CTLA-4 therapy was accepted, and approximately 40% had received some. Study-wide points: The CD4+ and CD8+ T cells in the blood had expanded clonally by week 6 at 0.1 to 3.0 mg/kg.

This clone appeared a single time. No antigen is known for it. Measured with immunoSEQ multiplex PCR; TCRdb has only the in-frame clones, and not every one. The table includes 55,000 to 70,000 clones, 84% detected once. The CDR3 loop spans 15 amino acids. Trimming cost V 2 bases and J 4 bases; bases outside gene matches: 1. Germline loops: CDR1 SGHTA, CDR2 FQGTGA. The source is an adult with an advanced solid tumor such as melanoma, head and neck, liver or kidney cancer. The genes are TRBV7-3 and TRBJ2-1, with 11 nucleotides matching TRBD2. The source material was CD4+ or CD8+ T cells sorted from blood, sampled in a trial of the OX40 agonist ivuxolimab. The DNA for the CDR3 is TGTGCCAGCAGCTTAGGGACTAGCGGATACAATGAGCAGTTCTTC. The encoded protein is CASSLGTSGYNEQFF.